This is a list of T cell receptor beta chains from one sample in a study of CD8 T cells in ankylosing spondylitis. One entry per CDR3 protein results from TCRdb running MiXCR on the 5' RACE reads. Of roughly 200,000 distinct CDR3 sequences listed, approximately 24% are singletons. The sample comprised blood, either unsorted or a sorted T cell fraction (not recorded which). Every receptor here comes from a male donor with ankylosing spondylitis or in good health (not recorded which). Each CDR3 is given with its conserved first and last residue. D genes are given only for firm matches. Not all rows give a size; the values are once, few, many and, for expanded clones, a class.

clone_size	j_call	d_call	v_call	cdr3_length	cdr3_nt	cdr3_aa
many	TRBJ1-1	TRBD1	TRBV5-8	16	TGTGCCAGCAGCTCCCGGGACAGGGGGCGAGGGACTGAAGCTTTCTTT	CASSSRDRGRGTEAFF
many	TRBJ2-7	TRBD1	TRBV29-1	13	TGCAGCGTTGTGGGGACAGGCCAGCCCGAGCAGTACTTC	CSVVGTGQPEQYF
many	TRBJ1-1	.	TRBV12-3/TRBV12-4	14	TGTGCCAGCAGTTTCGCGGGGGCGAAGTCAGCGGCTTTCTTT	CASSFAGAKSAAFF
.	TRBJ2-2	.	TRBV6-2/TRBV6-3	13	TGTGCCAGCTGCCTAGCGCGCACCGGGGAGCTGTTTTTT	CASCLARTGELFF
many	TRBJ2-5	TRBD2	TRBV5-1	13	TGCGCCAGCAGCGCGGGACTAGGAGAGACCCAGTACTTC	CASSAGLGETQYF
few	TRBJ2-1	.	TRBV6-1	13	TGTGCCAGCAGCCCCGGGACGGGACGGGAGCAGTTCTTC	CASSPGTGREQFF
many	TRBJ2-1	.	TRBV5-1	14	TGCGCCAGCAGGCAGGAGATCACCAACAATGAGCAGTTCTTC	CASRQEITNNEQFF
.	TRBJ1-1	.	TRBV6-5	14	TGTGCCAGCAGTTTCTCACACCTGGGCACTGAAGCTTTCTTT	CASSFSHLGTEAFF
.	TRBJ1-2	.	TRBV29-1	13	TGCATCGGGGGGGACTCCCAATCTCTCGGCTACACCTTC	CIGGDSQSLGYTF
.	TRBJ2-1	.	TRBV29-1	15	TGCAGCGTTGATTTGGGGAGATCCTCCTACAATGAGCAGTTCTTC	CSVDLGRSSYNEQFF
.	TRBJ2-2	.	TRBV30	13	TGTGCCTGGTCACTCGGGGGCACCGGGGAGCTGTTTTTT	CAWSLGGTGELFF
many	TRBJ2-7	TRBD1	TRBV5-4	16	TGTGCCAGCAGCCCGAACCCGGGACAGGGGGTCGGAGAGCAGTACTTC	CASSPNPGQGVGEQYF
.	TRBJ2-1	TRBD2	TRBV24-1	15	TGTGCCACCAGTGATCCTAGCGGGAGTGGGAATGAGCAGTTCTTC	CATSDPSGSGNEQFF
many	TRBJ2-3	TRBD2	TRBV10-3	16	TGTGCCATCAGTCCCCTAGCGGGAGGGCCCACAGATACGCAGTATTTT	CAISPLAGGPTDTQYF
many	TRBJ2-1	TRBD1	TRBV5-1	13	TGCGCCAGCAGCCTGGGGACAGCCAATGAGCAGTTCTTC	CASSLGTANEQFF
.	TRBJ2-5	.	TRBV20-1	13	TGCAGTGCCTCCTATCGAACCCAAGAGACCCAGTACTTC	CSASYRTQETQYF
many	TRBJ1-6	TRBD1	TRBV6-1	14	TGTGCCAGCACCCTAACAGGGGATAATTCACCCCTCCACTTT	CASTLTGDNSPLHF
many	TRBJ1-1	TRBD1	TRBV2	12	TGTGCCACGGGGACAGGTTTAACTGAAGCTTTCTTT	CATGTGLTEAFF
.	TRBJ1-5	TRBD1	TRBV29-1	15	TGCAGCGTAACCTACGGGACAGGGAACAATCAGCCCCAGCATTTT	CSVTYGTGNNQPQHF
many	TRBJ2-7	TRBD1	TRBV5-1	15	TGCGCCAGCAGCTTGGGAGGGACAGAGTCCTACGAGCAGTACTTC	CASSLGGTESYEQYF
many	TRBJ1-2	.	TRBV6-1	14	TGTGCCAGCCGGGGGGGGGCTTACAACTATGGCTACACCTTC	CASRGGAYNYGYTF
.	TRBJ1-5	.	TRBV5-1	15	TGCGCCAGCAGCATTGACGGAACCCCCAATCAGCCCCAGCATTTT	CASSIDGTPNQPQHF
few	TRBJ2-2	TRBD2	TRBV20-1	15	TGCAGTACTTCTGCGGGAGGCCCGAACACCGGGGAGCTGTTTTTT	CSTSAGGPNTGELFF
many	TRBJ1-6	.	TRBV11-2	14	TGTGCCAGCAGCTTTAGTGACTTAAGGTCACCCCTCCACTTT	CASSFSDLRSPLHF
.	TRBJ2-3	TRBD1	TRBV20-1	13	TGCAGTGCTAGGGGACAGTTAGCAGATACGCAGTATTTT	CSARGQLADTQYF
many	TRBJ2-1	TRBD2	TRBV20-1	17	TGCAGTGCTAGAGGCCTCTCCGCGCGGGAGGGCCGCAATGAGCAGTTCTTC	CSARGLSAREGRNEQFF
few	TRBJ2-3	.	TRBV20-1	14	TGCAGTGCTAGTCTCGGGAGTCTAACAGATACGCAGTATTTT	CSASLGSLTDTQYF
medium-sized	TRBJ1-1	.	TRBV10-3	13	TGTGCCTCCTCTTCTTATGAGAACACTGAAGCTTTCTTT	CASSSYENTEAFF
many	TRBJ2-7	TRBD1	TRBV11-3	14	TGTGCCAGCAGCCCAGGGGGAATTACCTACGAGCAGTACTTC	CASSPGGITYEQYF
many	TRBJ2-1	TRBD2	TRBV4-3	18	TGCGCCAGCAGCCAAGACGGGCCTAGCGGGAGGGCCCACAATGAGCAGTTCTTC	CASSQDGPSGRAHNEQFF
many	TRBJ2-2	.	TRBV5-6	13	TGTGCCAGCAGCTTGGACAACACCGGGGAGCTGTTTTTT	CASSLDNTGELFF
many	TRBJ2-1	.	TRBV2	14	TGTGCCAGCAGTGAAGATCTAGGGGGCAATGAGCAGTTCTTC	CASSEDLGGNEQFF
.	TRBJ2-1	.	TRBV10-3	13	TGTGCCATCAGTGAGACTAACACGGGACTCTTCTTCTTC	CAISETNTGLFFF
.	TRBJ1-2	.	TRBV15	13	TGTGCCACCAGCAGGGACACTAACTATGGCTACACCTTC	CATSRDTNYGYTF
many	TRBJ2-3	TRBD2	TRBV11-2	17	TGTGCCAGCAGCCCCTCACCTAGCGGGGCGAGCACAGATACGCAGTATTTT	CASSPSPSGASTDTQYF
.	TRBJ1-2	TRBD1	TRBV6-1	14	TGTGCCAGCAGGGGACAGGGGGCATGGGATGGCTACACCTTC	CASRGQGAWDGYTF
few	TRBJ2-1	TRBD2	TRBV6-5	15	TGTGCCAGCAGTGTACTAGCGGGAGGTTGGAATGAGCAGTTCTTC	CASSVLAGGWNEQFF
many	TRBJ1-2	.	TRBV12-3/TRBV12-4	13	TGTGCCAGCAGTCTACACTCAGGGAGTGGCTACACCTTC	CASSLHSGSGYTF
.	TRBJ2-3	.	TRBV20-1	12	TGCAGTGCTAGCCGGAGGGTAGATACGCAGTATTTT	CSASRRVDTQYF
many	TRBJ1-5	.	TRBV20-1	18	TGCAGTGCTAGAGATTTGCGGGCGGGGGATTATAGCAATCAGCCCCAGCATTTT	CSARDLRAGDYSNQPQHF
many	TRBJ2-1	TRBD2	TRBV4-1	17	TGCGCCAGCAGCCCAGAGGAGCTGGGACTAGCGGGAGGGGAGCAGTTCTTC	CASSPEELGLAGGEQFF
.	TRBJ2-7	.	TRBV19	13	TGTGCCAGTAGTGACACGAAAGGGTTGGAGCAGTACTTC	CASSDTKGLEQYF
many	TRBJ1-6	.	TRBV20-1	12	TGCAGTGCTAGTGTTTCTGGGTCGCCCCTCCACTTT	CSASVSGSPLHF
.	TRBJ2-2	.	TRBV5-1	15	TGCGCCAGCAGCTTGGTGGGCAAGAGTACCGGGGAGCTGTTTTTT	CASSLVGKSTGELFF
many	TRBJ1-4	.	TRBV20-1	14	TGCAGTGCACCACCAGGGCTAACTAATGAAAAACTGTTTTTT	CSAPPGLTNEKLFF
many	TRBJ2-7	TRBD1	TRBV5-1	17	TGCGCCAGCAGAAGGGGCGGTTCGGGACAGGGGGCCTACGAGCAGTACTTC	CASRRGGSGQGAYEQYF
few	TRBJ2-7	TRBD1	TRBV20-1	14	TGCAGTGCTAGACGGACAGGGGACGTTTACGAGCAGTACTTC	CSARRTGDVYEQYF
.	TRBJ2-7	.	TRBV15	13	TGTGCCACCAGCAGAGGGTACTCCTACGAGCAGTACTTC	CATSRGYSYEQYF
.	TRBJ2-1	TRBD2	TRBV20-1	15	TGCAGTGCTGGGGGACTAGCGGGAGGTGGCAATGAGCAGTTCTTC	CSAGGLAGGGNEQFF
many	TRBJ2-3	.	TRBV14	11	TGTGCCAGCAGCCCTGGCTATACGCAGTATTTT	CASSPGYTQYF